This T cell receptor beta chain was captured by sequencing in a study of shared clonotypes between healthy human individuals. The authors ran the assay at deep level. Clones were sequenced by immunoSEQ multiplex PCR, and TCRdb holds only the in-frame ones, with some missing. Here the sample spans under 600,000 clones, 95% to 98% being singletons. V lost 4 bases, J lost 0 bases, and 13 bases lay in between. Per germline, CDR1 SGHRS and CDR2 YFSETQ. This CDR3 spans 15 amino acids. The study, taken as a whole, reports: It was observed that around 5% of naive CD4 clonotypes were shared across a few donors. Naive subsets tended to show greater estimated richness than memory subsets.

The naive CD8 subset, CD45RO-negative cells positively selected for CCR7, excluded terminally differentiated effector memory CD45RA+ cells. A remark on this clone: The target antigen is unknown.

This TCR was sampled from a young man in good health. Sequencing was carried out using naive CD8+ T cells sorted from blood. The chain is built from TRBV5-1 and TRBJ2-5; D perhaps matches TRBD1 (7 bases). In DNA, the CDR3 is TGCGCCAGCAGCCTTGGGGGGACAGACCAAGAGACCCAGTACTTC. Residues: CASSLGGTDQETQYF.